Shown below are 19 T cell receptor beta chains from a single sample sequenced in a study of cytomegalovirus exposure and HLA in healthy donors (dated 2017 in TCRdb). The method was the immunoSEQ multiplex PCR assay. A mixture of 60 forward primers for TCR Vbeta segments and 13 reverse primers for TCR Jbeta segments was used in the multiplex PCR. TCRdb limited this immuneACCESS table to in-frame rearrangements with V and J called. A share of clones is missing; checked studies link under half to unresolved V genes, and the rest is unexplained. The sample table contains around 190,000 clones; only one count was recorded for about 90% of them. The top ten hold about 1% of the sample. The sequenced material came from PBMCs. These receptors were taken from a boy younger than 10 in good health and CMV-seronegative.

The chain recombines TRBV4-2 with TRBJ2-7, with TRBD2 matching over 8 bases. Germline V gives CDR1 LGHNA, CDR2 YNFKEQ. With V trimmed by 0 bases and J by 2 bases, 6 bases remained unmatched. The length of the CDR3 is 16 residues. The CDR3 DNA reads TGTGCCAGCAGCCAAGACCTAGCGGGCTCGACCTACGAGCAGTACTTC. This translates into CASSQDLAGSTYEQYF.

The genes are TRBV4-1 and TRBJ2-7; D gene ambiguous. The CDR3 runs to 14 residues. CDR1 and CDR2 from the germline V gene are MGHRA and YSYEKL. Trimming removed 1 base at V and 3 bases at J, with 10 bases between. The CDR3 region is CASSQVSGLYEQYF. In nucleotides, the CDR3 is TGCGCCAGCAGCCAAGTTTCTGGCCTCTACGAGCAGTACTTC.

J is TRBJ2-1 and V is TRBV28; D is undetermined. Trimming cost V 3 bases and J 4 bases, with 19 bases left between them. CDR1 and CDR2 from the germline V gene are MDHEN and SYDVKM. The CDR3 length is 17 residues. The CDR3 loop is CASSFPILQIAYNEQFF. CDR3 nucleotides: TGTGCCAGCAGTTTCCCTATACTCCAAATCGCTTACAATGAGCAGTTCTTC.

J is TRBJ1-1 and V is TRBV28; the D gene is possibly TRBD1 (6 bases). The CDR3 has 17 residues. CDR1 MDHEN and CDR2 SYDVKM come from the germline V gene. V was pared by 2 bases and J by 5 bases, with 21 bases between. Here the CDR3 reads CASSLLPFTGQSTEAFF. CDR3 nucleotides: TGTGCCAGCAGTTTACTTCCATTTACAGGGCAATCTACTGAAGCTTTCTTT.

This sequence joins TRBV7-9 and TRBJ1-1; 7 bases agree with TRBD1. CDR1 is SEHNR, CDR2 FQNEAQ, per germline (reference sequence). Losses at the gene ends were 4 bases for V and 0 bases for J; bases not matched to a gene: 2. The CDR3 is made up of 14 amino acids. For the CDR3, the DNA is TGTGCCAGCAGCTGGGGACAGATGAACACTGAAGCTTTCTTT. Translated: CASSWGQMNTEAFF.

The chain links TRBV9 to TRBJ2-1, with 10 positions matching TRBD2. From germline, CDR1 is SGDLS and CDR2 YYNGEE. Trimming at V came to 3 bases and at J to 15 bases, leaving 6 bases not matched to a gene. There are 12 residues in the CDR3. CDR3 sequence: CASSALAGVLFF. In DNA form, the CDR3 reads TGTGCCAGCAGCGCGCTAGCGGGAGTGCTGTTCTTC. Combining the CDR3 with reference TRBV9 and TRBJ2-1 gives the whole variable domain DSGVTQTPKHLITATGQRVTLRCSPRSGDLSVYWYQQSLDQGLQFLIQYYNGEERAKGNILERFSAQQFPDLHSELNLSSLELGDSALYFCASSALAGVLFFGPGTRLTVL.

The V and J genes are TRBV28 and TRBJ1-4, with D perhaps TRBD1 (5 bases). V was clipped by 7 bases and J by 4 bases, with 13 bases between them. This CDR3 contains 14 residues. Germline V gives CDR1 MDHEN, CDR2 SYDVKM. The CDR3, as DNA: TGTGCCAGCACTCCCGGCGGGGGTAATGAAAAACTGTTTTTT. Protein sequence: CASTPGGGNEKLFF.

The V and J genes are TRBV4-1 and TRBJ2-1; 7 bases are shared with TRBD2. The J segment lost 5 bases and the V segment lost 0 bases, leaving 7 bases of the junction unmatched. CDR3 length: 16 residues. From germline, CDR1 is MGHRA and CDR2 YSYEKL. The CDR3 DNA reads as TGCGCCAGCAGCCAAGAGGTCGGGAGGAGGAACAATGAGCAGTTCTTC. Amino acids: CASSQEVGRRNNEQFF.

V usage is TRBV28 and J usage is TRBJ1-1; 8 bases line up with TRBD1. This CDR3 is 11 amino acids long. Per germline, CDR1 MDHEN and CDR2 SYDVKM. Losses at the gene ends were 10 bases for V and 9 bases for J; bases not matched to a gene: 7. The DNA of the CDR3 is TGTGCCACATCAGGGGGCCGAAAAGCTTTCTTT. This sequence encodes CATSGGRKAFF.

The V gene is TRBV19, the J gene TRBJ2-5; tentative D call: TRBD1 (6 bases). This CDR3 region has 14 residues. Germline V lookup: CDR1 LNHDA, CDR2 SQIVND (reference sequence). V lost 5 bases to trimming and J lost 1 base, with 11 bases between them. CDR3 DNA sequence: TGTGCCAGTAGTTTTGGACAGTTCCAAGAGACCCAGTACTTC. Residues: CASSFGQFQETQYF.

This rearrangement joins TRBV6-1 to TRBJ1-2, with D perhaps matching TRBD1 (6 bases). V lost 4 bases and J 3 bases, leaving 6 bases between the germline ends. CDR1 is MNHNS and CDR2 is SASEGT in the germline V gene. The CDR3 is made up of 12 amino acids. The CDR3 protein is CASSAGDYGYTF. CDR3 nucleotide sequence: TGTGCCAGCAGTGCAGGGGACTATGGCTACACCTTC.

The V call is TRBV13, the J call TRBJ1-6; TRBD1 aligns across 7 bases. V lost 3 bases, J lost 8 bases, and 4 bases stayed unmatched. This CDR3 comprises 14 residues. In germline, CDR1 is PRHDT, CDR2 FYEKMQ (reference sequence). The CDR3 loop is CASSFDRADSPLHF. DNA for the CDR3: TGTGCCAGCAGCTTCGACAGGGCTGATTCACCCCTCCACTTT.

The chain couples TRBV5-4 to TRBJ1-1, with 8 bases that match TRBD1. Germline V CDR1 and CDR2: SGHNT, YYREEE (reference sequence). The CDR3 is 14 amino acids. Germline trimming cut 4 bases from V and 5 bases from J; bases unmatched to any gene: 7. CDR3 DNA: TGTGCCAGCAGCCCACGGACAGGGCGAACTGAAGCTTTCTTT. Translation: CASSPRTGRTEAFF. The full variable domain, with the rest looked up from reference TRBV5-4 and TRBJ1-1, is ETGVTQSPTHLIKTRGQQVTLRCSSQSGHNTVSWYQQALGQGPQFIFQYYREEENGRGNFPPRFSGLQFPNYSSELNVNALELDDSALYLCASSPRTGRTEAFFGQGTRLTVV.

In this sample, this clone turned up a few times. V and J are TRBV29-1 and TRBJ2-1, with 8 bases matching TRBD1. J gave up 6 bases and V 7 bases, and 11 bases lay outside the gene matches. CDR3 length equals 14 residues. Looked up from germline, CDR1 is SQVTM and CDR2 is ANQGSEA. Here the CDR3 reads CSGYRGVGGNEQFF. Here the CDR3 DNA reads TGCAGCGGCTACAGGGGGGTGGGAGGCAATGAGCAGTTCTTC.

This clone was seen a handful of times. This chain connects TRBV7-8 to TRBJ1-5; possible D gene TRBD1, 6 bases. The CDR3 has 15 residues. Germline CDR1 reads SGHVS; CDR2 reads FQNEAQ. The V end was cut by 5 bases, the J end by 1 base, with 12 bases between. As DNA, the CDR3 is TGTGCCAGCAGCCCAGGGGCGGACAGCAATCAGCCCCAGCATTTT. Translated, it gives CASSPGADSNQPQHF.

This clone was counted a single time. The V and J genes are TRBV5-4 and TRBJ1-2, with a tentative D call TRBD1 (6 bases). The CDR3 is 15 residues long. The germline V gene has CDR1 SGHNT and CDR2 YYREEE (reference sequence). V shed 0 bases and J shed 7 bases, with 16 bases lying between them. Written as DNA, the CDR3 is TGTGCCAGCAGCTTGGCCGGAAGGGGGGGATCTGGCTACACCTTC. It is translated as CASSLAGRGGSGYTF. Complete variable domain (other parts from reference TRBV5-4 and TRBJ1-2): ETGVTQSPTHLIKTRGQQVTLRCSSQSGHNTVSWYQQALGQGPQFIFQYYREEENGRGNFPPRFSGLQFPNYSSELNVNALELDDSALYLCASSLAGRGGSGYTFGSGTRLTVV.

A single count supports this clone. The chain combines TRBV5-1 with TRBJ2-3; D unclear. From germline, CDR1 is SGHRS and CDR2 YFSETQ. This CDR3 has 16 amino acids. The V end was cut by 0 bases, the J end by 2 bases, with 13 bases between. The CDR3 DNA reads TGCGCCAGCAGCTTGGAGTCAGGCGTTCTCACAGATACGCAGTATTTT. It is translated as CASSLESGVLTDTQYF.

The chain carries TRBV4-2 and TRBJ2-3, with D perhaps matching TRBD2 (5 bases). The V gene lost 0 bases and the J gene lost 5 bases, with 15 bases spanning the gap. The germline gives CDR1 LGHNA, CDR2 YNFKEQ. The CDR3 totals 16 residues. The CDR3 nucleotides read TGTGCCAGCAGCCAAGATGGACGAGGGCGAGGAGATACGCAGTATTTT. It translates to CASSQDGRGRGDTQYF.

V and J are TRBV7-9 and TRBJ1-6; no definite D call. The CDR3 contains 19 residues. Trimming removed 3 bases at V and 5 bases at J, with 23 bases between. From germline, CDR1 is SEHNR and CDR2 FQNEAQ (reference sequence). CDR3 sequence: CASSLTSRGLGTNNSPLHF. In DNA, the CDR3 is TGTGCCAGCAGCTTGACGAGTCGCGGGCTGGGAACAAATAATTCACCCCTCCACTTT.